These 29 T cell receptor beta chains originate from one sample sequenced in a study of monozygotic twins with inflammatory bowel disease. TCRdb reprocessed the 5' RACE reads, keeping one entry per CDR3 protein, no DNA. The sample totals 300,000 to 400,000 distinct CDR3 sequences; its top ten clones hold 2.5% to 3%. Material: blood. The receptors here all came from a human donor with ulcerative colitis or Crohn's disease, or a healthy co-twin of an affected twin (not recorded which).

The rearrangement joins TRBV3-1 to TRBJ2-6; TCRdb calls TRBD1, which cannot be checked without DNA. CDR3 size: 15 residues. CDR1 LGHDT and CDR2 YNNKEL come from the germline V gene (reference sequence). CDR3 sequence: CASSSTGTGANVLTF. Together with reference TRBV3-1 and TRBJ2-6, the CDR3 gives the full variable domain: DTAVSQTPKYLVTQMGNDKSIKCEQNLGHDTMYWYKQDSKKFLKIMFSYNNKELIINETVPNRFSPKSPDKAHLNLHINSLELGDSAVYFCASSSTGTGANVLTFGAGSRLTVL.

The chain couples TRBV4-3 to TRBJ2-7; TCRdb gives TRBD2 as the D gene, but with no DNA this cannot be confirmed. The CDR3 has 16 residues. In germline, CDR1 is LGHNA, CDR2 YSLEER. CDR3 sequence: CASSHGLAGGSYEQYF.

This chain uses TRBV5-1 with TRBJ2-5; absent DNA, TCRdb's TRBD1 call cannot be checked. CDR1 is SGHRS, CDR2 YFSETQ, per germline. This CDR3 is built from 16 residues. CDR3 amino acids: CASSLDLGAQGETQYF.

The V call is TRBV19, the J call TRBJ2-2. The CDR3 covers 14 residues. Per the germline V gene, CDR1 is LNHDA and CDR2 is SQIVND (reference sequence). CDR3: CASTLSSNTGELFF.

The V and J genes are TRBV4-2 and TRBJ2-3; the TCRdb D gene call, TRBD2, has no DNA to confirm it. The CDR3 is made up of 18 amino acids. Germline-derived CDR1 and CDR2 are LGHNA and YNFKEQ. CDR3 protein: CASSQGLAGGPLVDTQYF.

This chain links TRBV6-2 or TRBV6-3 with TRBJ1-5; the D call of TRBD1 rests on TCRdb alone, since no DNA is present to check it. The CDR3 has 16 amino acids. CDR1 MNHEY and CDR2 SVGEGT come from the germline V gene. The CDR3 loop reads CASRRTGAGGNQPQHF.

This chain joins TRBV10-3 and TRBJ2-3; TCRdb calls TRBD2, which cannot be checked without DNA. CDR1 and CDR2 from the germline V gene are ENHRY and SYGVKD. The CDR3 contains 15 residues. The CDR3: CAISRPGRGTDTQYF.

V and J are TRBV7-2 and TRBJ2-7; TCRdb outputs TRBD1, but without DNA this stays unchecked. Germline CDR1 SGHTA, CDR2 FQGNSA. This CDR3 has 14 amino acids. The CDR3 reads CASIPVYGDYEQYF. The complete variable domain, with remaining parts taken from reference TRBV7-2 and TRBJ2-7, reads GAGVSQSPSNKVTEKGKDVELRCDPISGHTALYWYRQSLGQGLEFLIYFQGNSAPDKSGLPSDRFSAERTGGSVSTLTIQRTQQEDSAVYLCASIPVYGDYEQYFGPGTRLTVT.

Its frequency marks this clonotype as medium-sized (0.01 to 0.1%). The chain joins TRBV5-1 to TRBJ1-2. This CDR3 has 14 residues. The germline CDR1 and CDR2 sequences are SGHRS and YFSETQ. This chain's CDR3 is CASSTMNRVNGYTF.

The chain uses TRBV28 and TRBJ1-6; the TCRdb D gene call, TRBD1, has no DNA to confirm it. The CDR3 spans 16 residues. Germline CDR1 is MDHEN and CDR2 is SYDVKM. This chain's CDR3 is CASSSGTGGSNSPLHF.

The chain links TRBV4-1 to TRBJ1-2; TCRdb's D call, TRBD1, is unchecked because there is no DNA. Germline V gene data show CDR1 as MGHRA and CDR2 as YSYEKL. The CDR3 extends over 13 amino acids. This CDR3 reads CASSQDRTGGYTF.

The chain carries TRBV4-1 and TRBJ2-4; with no DNA, the TCRdb D assignment of TRBD1 cannot be verified. Germline CDR1 is MGHRA and CDR2 is YSYEKL. The CDR3 loop spans 20 amino acids. CDR3 loop: CASSPYMGQGLGWAKNIQYF.

The chain joins TRBV3-1 to TRBJ1-2; TCRdb returns TRBD1, unconfirmable since there is no DNA. The CDR3 runs 14 residues. Germline CDR1 reads LGHDT; CDR2 reads YNNKEL (reference sequence). The CDR3 sequence: CASSLTGGEDGYTF.

V usage is TRBV29-1 and J usage is TRBJ2-7; checking the TCRdb D call of TRBD1 is not possible without DNA. Germline CDR1 reads SQVTM; CDR2 reads ANQGSEA. CDR3 length equals 12 residues. This chain's CDR3 is CSVRDRAYEQYF.

The V and J genes are TRBV27 and TRBJ2-3. The CDR3 extends over 15 amino acids. CDR1 is MNHEY, CDR2 SMNVEV, per germline (reference sequence). CDR3 loop: CASSLIQIGTDTQYF.

The chain has TRBV5-5 and TRBJ2-1; TCRdb's D gene call, TRBD2, goes unchecked for lack of DNA. This CDR3 contains 16 residues. Germline V gene sequence: CDR1 SGHKS, CDR2 YYEKEE (reference sequence). The chain's CDR3 is CASSSKGPFSYNEQFF.

The gene calls are TRBV12-3 or TRBV12-4 and TRBJ2-2; checking the TCRdb D call of TRBD1 is not possible without DNA. CDR3 length: 14 amino acids. CDR3 sequence reads: CASKGQGASGELFF.

V usage is TRBV12-3 or TRBV12-4 and J usage is TRBJ2-5; as DNA is missing, the TRBD2 call by TCRdb cannot be tested. CDR3 length equals 14 residues. The CDR3 region is CASSTRGGGETQYF.

The chain employs TRBV6-2 or TRBV6-3 and TRBJ2-7. Per the germline V gene, CDR1 is MNHEY and CDR2 is SVGEGT. This CDR3 has 12 amino acids. This CDR3 reads CASSYSNYEQYF.

V is TRBV9 and J is TRBJ2-1. This CDR3 region has 12 residues. The germline CDR1 and CDR2 sequences are SGDLS and YYNGEE. CDR3 loop: CASSVGYNEQFF.

J is TRBJ2-3 and V is TRBV5-4. Germline lookup yields CDR1 SGHNT and CDR2 YYREEE (reference sequence). The CDR3 loop spans 14 amino acids. The CDR3 spells CASSLVPATDTQYF. Looking up the rest from reference TRBV5-4 and TRBJ2-3 gives the full variable domain: ETGVTQSPTHLIKTRGQQVTLRCSSQSGHNTVSWYQQALGQGPQFIFQYYREEENGRGNFPPRFSGLQFPNYSSELNVNALELDDSALYLCASSLVPATDTQYFGPGTRLTVL.

V gene TRBV29-1 combines with J gene TRBJ1-2; the D call from TCRdb, TRBD1, cannot be confirmed without DNA. CDR3 length equals 14 residues. The V gene's germline CDR1 is SQVTM and CDR2 ANQGSEA. The CDR3 sequence: CSVGGGRADYGYTF. Using reference TRBV29-1 and TRBJ1-2 for the parts outside the CDR3, the full variable domain is SAVISQKPSRDICQRGTSLTIQCQVDSQVTMMFWYRQQPGQSLTLIATANQGSEATYESGFVIDKFPISRPNLTFSTLTVSNMSPEDSSIYLCSVGGGRADYGYTFGSGTRLTVV.

The chain links TRBV5-1 to TRBJ1-3; as DNA is missing, the TRBD1 call by TCRdb cannot be tested. The CDR3 contains 18 residues. CDR1 and CDR2 (germline): SGHRS, YFSETQ. CDR3 region: CASSRGGDRAAAGNTIYF.

The rearrangement links TRBV12-3 or TRBV12-4 to TRBJ2-5. This CDR3 contains 17 residues. The CDR3 protein is CASSLALKLASAETQYF.

The chain recombines TRBV19 with TRBJ2-2. Germline CDR1 reads LNHDA; CDR2 reads SQIVND (reference sequence). The CDR3 sequence is 14 residues long. CDR3 residues: CASSITSYTGELFF.

The V gene is TRBV7-9, the J gene TRBJ2-3; TCRdb returns TRBD1, unconfirmable since there is no DNA. The germline CDR1 and CDR2 sequences are SEHNR and FQNEAQ (reference sequence). The CDR3 has 15 residues. The CDR3 reads CASSLIGGPGDTQYF.

V is TRBV18 and J is TRBJ1-1. Germline assignment: CDR1 KGHSH and CDR2 LQKENI. The CDR3 consists of 16 residues. The chain's CDR3 is CASSPLASLGDTEAFF.

The rearrangement links TRBV2 to TRBJ1-5. CDR1 and CDR2 (germline): SNHLY, FYNNEI. The CDR3 totals 14 residues. The CDR3 loop reads CASNPQGGPLPQHF.

The V call is TRBV20-1, the J call TRBJ2-5; absent DNA, TCRdb's TRBD1 call cannot be checked. The germline V gene has CDR1 DFQATT and CDR2 SNEGSKA (reference sequence). This CDR3 region has 15 residues. The CDR3 here is CSASRTGPLQETQYF.